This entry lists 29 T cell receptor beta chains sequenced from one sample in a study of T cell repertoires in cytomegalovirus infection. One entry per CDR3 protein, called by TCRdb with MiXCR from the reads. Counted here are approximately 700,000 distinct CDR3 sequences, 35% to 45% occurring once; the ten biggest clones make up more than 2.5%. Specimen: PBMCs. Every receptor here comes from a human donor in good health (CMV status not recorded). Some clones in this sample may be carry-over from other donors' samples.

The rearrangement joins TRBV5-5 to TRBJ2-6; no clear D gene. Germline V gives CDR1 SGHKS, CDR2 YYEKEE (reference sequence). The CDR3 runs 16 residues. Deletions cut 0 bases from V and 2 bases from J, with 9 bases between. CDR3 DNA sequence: TGTGCCAGCAGCTTGGATTGGGCCCCTGGGGCCAACGTCCTGACTTTC. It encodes CASSLDWAPGANVLTF. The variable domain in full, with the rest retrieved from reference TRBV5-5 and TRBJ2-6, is DAGVTQSPTHLIKTRGQQVTLRCSPISGHKSVSWYQQVLGQGPQFIFQYYEKEERGRGNFPDRFSARQFPNYSSELNVNALLLGDSALYLCASSLDWAPGANVLTFGAGSRLTVL.

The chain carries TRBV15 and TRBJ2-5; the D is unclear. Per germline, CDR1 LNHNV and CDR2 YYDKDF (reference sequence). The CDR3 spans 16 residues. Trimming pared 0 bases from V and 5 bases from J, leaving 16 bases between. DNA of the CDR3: TGTGCCACCAGCAGAGAATACTTCGAGACGGGTGAGACCCAGTACTTC. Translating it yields CATSREYFETGETQYF.

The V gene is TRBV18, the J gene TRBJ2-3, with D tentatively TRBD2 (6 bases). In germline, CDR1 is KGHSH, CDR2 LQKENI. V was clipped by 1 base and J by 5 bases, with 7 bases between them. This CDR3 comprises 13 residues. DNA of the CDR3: TGTGCCAGCTCACCACTAGCGGAAGATACGCAGTATTTT. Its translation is CASSPLAEDTQYF.

CDR3 loop: CASSLAPYSNQPQHF. CDR3 nucleotide sequence: TGTGCCAGCAGCTTAGCACCCTATAGCAATCAGCCCCAGCATTTT. The V gene is TRBV7-2, the J gene TRBJ1-5; D is unclear. V was cut by 0 bases and J by 0 bases, with 6 bases left in between. The CDR3 contains 15 residues. CDR1 is SGHTA and CDR2 is FQGNSA in the germline V gene. The full variable domain, rest sourced from reference TRBV7-2 and TRBJ1-5, is GAGVSQSPSNKVTEKGKDVELRCDPISGHTALYWYRQSLGQGLEFLIYFQGNSAPDKSGLPSDRFSAERTGGSVSTLTIQRTQQEDSAVYLCASSLAPYSNQPQHFGDGTRLSIL.

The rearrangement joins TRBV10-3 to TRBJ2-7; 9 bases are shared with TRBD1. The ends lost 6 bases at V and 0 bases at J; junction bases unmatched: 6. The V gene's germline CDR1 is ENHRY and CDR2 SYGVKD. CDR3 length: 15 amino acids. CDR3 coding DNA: TGTGCCATCAGCTTCGGGACAGGGTTCTCCTACGAGCAGTACTTC. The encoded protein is CAISFGTGFSYEQYF.

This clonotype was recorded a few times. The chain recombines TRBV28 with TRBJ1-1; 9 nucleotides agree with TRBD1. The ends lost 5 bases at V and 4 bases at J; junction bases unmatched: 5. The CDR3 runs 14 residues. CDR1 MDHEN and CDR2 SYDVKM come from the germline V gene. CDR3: CASSTLGQGTEAFF. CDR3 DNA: TGTGCCAGCAGTACCCTGGGACAGGGCACTGAAGCTTTCTTT. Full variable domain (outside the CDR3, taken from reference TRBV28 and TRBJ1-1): DVKVTQSSRYLVKRTGEKVFLECVQDMDHENMFWYRQDPGLGLRLIYFSYDVKMKEKGDIPEGYSVSREKKERFSLILESASTNQTSMYLCASSTLGQGTEAFFGQGTRLTVV.

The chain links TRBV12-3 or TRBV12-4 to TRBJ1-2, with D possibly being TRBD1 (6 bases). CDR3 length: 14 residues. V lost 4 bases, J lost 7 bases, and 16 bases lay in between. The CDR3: CASSSTGLWGGYTF. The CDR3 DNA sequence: TGTGCCAGCAGTTCGACAGGACTCTGGGGTGGCTACACCTTC.

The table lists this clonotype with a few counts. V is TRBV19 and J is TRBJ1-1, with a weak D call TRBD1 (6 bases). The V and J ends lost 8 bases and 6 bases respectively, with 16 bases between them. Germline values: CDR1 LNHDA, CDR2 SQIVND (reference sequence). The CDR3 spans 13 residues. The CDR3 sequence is CASAGGGSAEAFF. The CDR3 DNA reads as TGTGCCAGTGCGGGGGGGGGCAGCGCTGAAGCTTTCTTT.

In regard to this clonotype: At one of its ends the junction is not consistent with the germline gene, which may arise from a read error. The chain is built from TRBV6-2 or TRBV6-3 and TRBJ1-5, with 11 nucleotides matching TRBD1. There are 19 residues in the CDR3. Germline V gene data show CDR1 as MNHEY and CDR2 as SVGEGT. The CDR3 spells CASSYPKRTGGRSNQPQQF. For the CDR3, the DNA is TGTGCCAGCAGTTATCCGAAGCGGACAGGGGGCAGAAGCAATCAGCCCCAGCAATTT.

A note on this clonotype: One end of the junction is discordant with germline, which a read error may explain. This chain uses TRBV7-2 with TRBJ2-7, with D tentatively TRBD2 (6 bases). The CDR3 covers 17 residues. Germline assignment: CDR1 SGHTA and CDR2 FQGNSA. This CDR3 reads CAISPRIAVWEPYEQYF. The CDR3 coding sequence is TGTGCCATCAGCCCACGGATAGCGGTGTGGGAGCCCTACGAGCAGTACTTC.

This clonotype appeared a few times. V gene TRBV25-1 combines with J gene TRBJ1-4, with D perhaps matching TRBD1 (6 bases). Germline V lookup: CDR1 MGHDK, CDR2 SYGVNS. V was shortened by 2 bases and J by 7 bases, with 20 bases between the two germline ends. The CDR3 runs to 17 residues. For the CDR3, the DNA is TGTGCCAGCAGTGAACCTCCAACAGGGACGGCTCGTGAAAAACTGTTTTTT. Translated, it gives CASSEPPTGTAREKLFF.

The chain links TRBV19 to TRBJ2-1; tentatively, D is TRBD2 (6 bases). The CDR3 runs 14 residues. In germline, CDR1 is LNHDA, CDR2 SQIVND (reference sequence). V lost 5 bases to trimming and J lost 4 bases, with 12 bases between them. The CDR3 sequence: CASSLFAGYNEQFF. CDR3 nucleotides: TGTGCCAGTAGTCTCTTCGCGGGATACAATGAGCAGTTCTTC.

The CDR3 loop is CSVAAGGPYEQYF. The CDR3 region has the DNA TGCAGCGTCGCCGCGGGTGGCCCCTACGAGCAGTACTTC. The chain recombines TRBV29-1 with TRBJ2-7, with D perhaps TRBD2 (5 bases). Looked up from germline, CDR1 is SQVTM and CDR2 is ANQGSEA. There are 13 residues in the CDR3. V gave up 6 bases and J gave up 2 bases, with 14 bases separating them.

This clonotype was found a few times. This CDR3 is CASVRDSRQPQHF. Here the CDR3 DNA reads TGTGCCAGTGTCCGGGACAGTAGGCAGCCCCAGCATTTT. The chain combines TRBV28 with TRBJ1-5; 7 bases fit TRBD1. J was trimmed by 7 bases and V by 9 bases; bases with no gene match: 9. CDR1 MDHEN and CDR2 SYDVKM come from the germline V gene. CDR3 length: 13 residues.

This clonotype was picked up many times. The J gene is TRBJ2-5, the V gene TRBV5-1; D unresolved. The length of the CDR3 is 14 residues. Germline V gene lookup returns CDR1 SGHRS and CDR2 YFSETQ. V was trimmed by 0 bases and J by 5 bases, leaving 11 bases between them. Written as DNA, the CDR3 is TGCGCCAGCAGCTTGGGCTCTAAGAGGGAGACCCAGTACTTC. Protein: CASSLGSKRETQYF.

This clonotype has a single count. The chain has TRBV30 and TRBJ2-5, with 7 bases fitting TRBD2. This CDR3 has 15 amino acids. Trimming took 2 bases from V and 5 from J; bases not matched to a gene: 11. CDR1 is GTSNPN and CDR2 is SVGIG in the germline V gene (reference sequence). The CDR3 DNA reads TGTGCCTGGAGTCGTGGCGCGGGAGAGGGGGAGACCCAGTACTTC. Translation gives CAWSRGAGEGETQYF.

Written as DNA, the CDR3 is TGTGCCAGCACCGGACCGATACCTCATACGCAGTATTTT. Its translation is CASTGPIPHTQYF. The chain carries TRBV7-8 and TRBJ2-3; D is uncertain. Germline loops: CDR1 SGHVS, CDR2 FQNEAQ. Trimming took off 7 bases at V and 7 bases at J, with 15 bases between the two ends. This CDR3 contains 13 residues.

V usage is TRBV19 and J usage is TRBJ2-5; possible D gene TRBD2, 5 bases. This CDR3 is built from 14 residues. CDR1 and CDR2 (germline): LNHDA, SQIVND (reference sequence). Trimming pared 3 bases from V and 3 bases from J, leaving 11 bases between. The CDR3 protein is CASSMSGAKETQYF. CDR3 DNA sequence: TGTGCCAGTAGTATGAGCGGTGCGAAAGAGACCCAGTACTTC.

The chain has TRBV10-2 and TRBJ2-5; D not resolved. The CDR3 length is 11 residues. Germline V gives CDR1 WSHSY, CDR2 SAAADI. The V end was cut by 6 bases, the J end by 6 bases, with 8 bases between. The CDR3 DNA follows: TGCGCCAGCAGCTACTTTCAGACCCAGTACTTC. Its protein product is CASSYFQTQYF.

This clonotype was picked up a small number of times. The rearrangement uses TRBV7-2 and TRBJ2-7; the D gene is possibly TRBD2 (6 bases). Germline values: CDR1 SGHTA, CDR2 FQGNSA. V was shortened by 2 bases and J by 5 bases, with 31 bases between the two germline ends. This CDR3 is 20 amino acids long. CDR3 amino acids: CASSLLLILDWGAGGDEQYF. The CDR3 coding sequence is TGTGCCAGCAGCTTATTACTAATCCTCGATTGGGGCGCCGGCGGGGACGAGCAGTACTTC.

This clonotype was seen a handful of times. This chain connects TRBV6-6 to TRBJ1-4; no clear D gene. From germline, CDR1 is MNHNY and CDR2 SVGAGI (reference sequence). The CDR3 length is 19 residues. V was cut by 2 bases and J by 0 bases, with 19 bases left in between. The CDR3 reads CASSYGGGALIATNEKLFF. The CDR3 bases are TGTGCCAGCAGTTACGGAGGAGGAGCTTTAATTGCAACTAATGAAAAACTGTTTTTT.

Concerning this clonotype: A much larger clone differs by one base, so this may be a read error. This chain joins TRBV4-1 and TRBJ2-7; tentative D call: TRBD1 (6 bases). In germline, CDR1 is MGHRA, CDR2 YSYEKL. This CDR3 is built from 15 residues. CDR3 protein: CASSLLDVGAHEQSF. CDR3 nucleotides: TGCGCCAGCAGCCTTCTAGACGTGGGGGCCCACGAGCAGTCCTTC.

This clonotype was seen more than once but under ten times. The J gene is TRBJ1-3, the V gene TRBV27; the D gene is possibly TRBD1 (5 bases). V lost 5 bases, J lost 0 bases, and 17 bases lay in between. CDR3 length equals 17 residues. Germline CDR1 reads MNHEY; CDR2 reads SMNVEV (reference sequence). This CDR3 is CASSPRPGGHSGNTIYF. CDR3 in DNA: TGTGCCAGCAGTCCCCGACCAGGCGGACACTCTGGAAACACCATATATTTT.

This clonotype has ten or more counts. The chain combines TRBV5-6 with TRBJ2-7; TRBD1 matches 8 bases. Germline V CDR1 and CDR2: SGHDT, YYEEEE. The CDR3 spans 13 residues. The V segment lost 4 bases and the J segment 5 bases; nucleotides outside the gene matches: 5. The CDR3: CASSPTGADEQYF. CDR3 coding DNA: TGTGCCAGCAGCCCGACAGGGGCCGACGAGCAGTACTTC.

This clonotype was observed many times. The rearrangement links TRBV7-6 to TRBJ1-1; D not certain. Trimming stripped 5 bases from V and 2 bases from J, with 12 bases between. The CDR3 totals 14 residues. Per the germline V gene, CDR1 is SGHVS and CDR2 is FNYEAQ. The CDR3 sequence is CASSPQDGNTEAFF. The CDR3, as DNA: TGTGCCAGCAGCCCCCAGGACGGAAACACTGAAGCTTTCTTT.

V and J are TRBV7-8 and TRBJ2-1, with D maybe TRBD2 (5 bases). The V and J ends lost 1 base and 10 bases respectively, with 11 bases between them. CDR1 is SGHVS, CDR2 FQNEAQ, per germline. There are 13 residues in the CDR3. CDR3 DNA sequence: TGTGCCAGCAGCTTAGGTCCTAGCTTGGAGCAGTTCTTC. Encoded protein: CASSLGPSLEQFF. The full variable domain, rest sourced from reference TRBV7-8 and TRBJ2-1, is GAGVSQSPRYKVAKRGQDVALRCDPISGHVSLFWYQQALGQGPEFLTYFQNEAQLDKSGLPSDRFFAERPEGSVSTLKIQRTQQEDSAVYLCASSLGPSLEQFFGPGTRLTVL.

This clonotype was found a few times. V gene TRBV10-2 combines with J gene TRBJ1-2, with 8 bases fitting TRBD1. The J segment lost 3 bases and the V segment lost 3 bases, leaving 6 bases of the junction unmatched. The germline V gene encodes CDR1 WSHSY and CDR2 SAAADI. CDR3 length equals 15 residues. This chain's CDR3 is CASSERTGSYYGYTF. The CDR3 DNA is TGCGCCAGCAGTGAAAGGACAGGGTCGTACTATGGCTACACCTTC.

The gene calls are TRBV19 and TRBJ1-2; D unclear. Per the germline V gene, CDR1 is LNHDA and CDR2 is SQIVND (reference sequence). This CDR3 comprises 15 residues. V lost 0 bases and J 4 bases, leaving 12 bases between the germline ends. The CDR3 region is CASSIDGQQTYGYTF. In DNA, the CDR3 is TGTGCCAGTAGTATAGACGGGCAGCAGACCTATGGCTACACCTTC.

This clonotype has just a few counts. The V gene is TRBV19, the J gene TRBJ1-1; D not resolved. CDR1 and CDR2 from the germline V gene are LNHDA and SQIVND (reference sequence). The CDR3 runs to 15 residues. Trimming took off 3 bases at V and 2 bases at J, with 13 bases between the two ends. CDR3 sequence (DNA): TGTGCCAGTAGTATTCGAGGAGGAGGTAACACTGAAGCTTTCTTT. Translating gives CASSIRGGGNTEAFF.